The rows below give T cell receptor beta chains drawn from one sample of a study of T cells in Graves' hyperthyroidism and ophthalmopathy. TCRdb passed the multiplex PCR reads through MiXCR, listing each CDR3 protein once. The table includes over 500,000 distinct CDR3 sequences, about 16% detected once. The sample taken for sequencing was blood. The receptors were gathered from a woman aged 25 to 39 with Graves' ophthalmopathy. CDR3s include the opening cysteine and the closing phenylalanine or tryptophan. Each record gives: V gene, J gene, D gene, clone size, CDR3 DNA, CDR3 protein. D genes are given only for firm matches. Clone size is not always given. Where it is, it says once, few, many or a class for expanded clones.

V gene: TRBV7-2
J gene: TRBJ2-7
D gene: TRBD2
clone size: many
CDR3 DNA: TGTGCCAGCAGCTCCGGACTAGCGGGGGGACTCTGGCCGTACTTC
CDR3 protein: CASSSGLAGGLWPYF

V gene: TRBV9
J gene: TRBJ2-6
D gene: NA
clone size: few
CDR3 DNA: TGTGCCAGCAGCAGAGAACCACCGACGGGAGCTGGGGCCAACGTCCTGACTTTC
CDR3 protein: CASSREPPTGAGANVLTF

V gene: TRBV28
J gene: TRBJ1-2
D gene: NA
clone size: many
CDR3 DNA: TGTGCCAGCAGCTCCGGATTCACTAACTATGGCTACACCTTC
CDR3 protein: CASSSGFTNYGYTF

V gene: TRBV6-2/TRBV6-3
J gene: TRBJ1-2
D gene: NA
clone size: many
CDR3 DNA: TGTGCCAGCAGTTCGTGGGACAAGAACTATGGCTACACCTTC
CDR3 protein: CASSSWDKNYGYTF

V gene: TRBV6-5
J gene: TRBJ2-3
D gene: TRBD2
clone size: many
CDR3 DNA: TGTGCCAGCAGTTACTCTCCTAGCGGGATAACAGATACGCAGTATTTT
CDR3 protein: CASSYSPSGITDTQYF

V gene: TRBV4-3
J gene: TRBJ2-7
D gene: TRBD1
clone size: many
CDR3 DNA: TGCGCCAGCAGCCAGTGGGGACAGGTGGTCGAGCAGTACTTC
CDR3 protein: CASSQWGQVVEQYF

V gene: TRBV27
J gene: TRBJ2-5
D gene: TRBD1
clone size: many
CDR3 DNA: TGTGCCAGCAGTTTGTTGACAGGGGGGATAGTTGCCCAGTACTTC
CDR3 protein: CASSLLTGGIVAQYF

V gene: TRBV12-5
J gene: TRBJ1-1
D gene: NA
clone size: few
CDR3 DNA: TGTGCTAGTGGTTTGTCCCCTGGGGGAACTGAAGCTTTCTTT
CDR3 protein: CASGLSPGGTEAFF

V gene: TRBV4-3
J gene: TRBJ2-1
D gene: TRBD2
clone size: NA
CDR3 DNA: TGCGCCAGCAGCCAAGAAACGGGACTAGCGGGAGACAATGAGCAGTTCTTC
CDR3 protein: CASSQETGLAGDNEQFF

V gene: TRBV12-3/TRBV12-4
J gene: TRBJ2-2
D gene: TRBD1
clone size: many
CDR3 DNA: TGTGCCAGCAGCCGCACAGGGGCGAACACCGGGGAGCTGTTTTTT
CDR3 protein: CASSRTGANTGELFF

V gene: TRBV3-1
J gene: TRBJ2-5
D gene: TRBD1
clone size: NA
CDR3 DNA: TGTGCCAGCAGCCGAGGACAGGGAAAGTACTTC
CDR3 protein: CASSRGQGKYF

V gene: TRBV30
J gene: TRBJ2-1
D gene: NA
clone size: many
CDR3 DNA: TGTGCCTGGAGTCGGGCGGGATCCTACAATGAGCAGTTCTTC
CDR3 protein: CAWSRAGSYNEQFF

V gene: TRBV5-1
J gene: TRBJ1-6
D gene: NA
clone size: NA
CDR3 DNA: TGCGCCAGCAGCTTGGCAACGCGGTCGGCCCTCCACTTT
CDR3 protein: CASSLATRSALHF

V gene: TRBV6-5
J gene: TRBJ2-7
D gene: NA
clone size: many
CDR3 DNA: TGTGCCAGCAGTTACCTCGGGACGGATTCCTACGAGCAGTACTTC
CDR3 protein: CASSYLGTDSYEQYF

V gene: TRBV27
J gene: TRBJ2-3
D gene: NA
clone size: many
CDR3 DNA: TGTGCCAGCAGTTCGGGAAGGCTGGGGCACTTAGATACGCAGTATTTT
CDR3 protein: CASSSGRLGHLDTQYF

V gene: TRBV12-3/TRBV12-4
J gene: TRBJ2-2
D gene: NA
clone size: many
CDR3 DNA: TGTGCCAGCAGTGTGTCAGGGGCCGGGGAGCTGTTTTTT
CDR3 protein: CASSVSGAGELFF

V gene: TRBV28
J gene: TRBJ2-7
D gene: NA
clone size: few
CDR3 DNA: TGTGCCAGCAGCGGGGGACAGAGCCTTAAGCAGTACTTC
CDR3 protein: CASSGGQSLKQYF

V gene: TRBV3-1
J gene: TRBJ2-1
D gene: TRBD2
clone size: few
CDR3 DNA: TGTGCCAGCAGCCCCTCCACCTGGAGCGGGAGGTGGAACAATGAGCAGTTCTTC
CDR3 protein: CASSPSTWSGRWNNEQFF

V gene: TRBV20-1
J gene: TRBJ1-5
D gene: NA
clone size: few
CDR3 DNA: TGCAGTGCTAGCATTCAGGCACAGCAGCATTTT
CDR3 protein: CSASIQAQQHF

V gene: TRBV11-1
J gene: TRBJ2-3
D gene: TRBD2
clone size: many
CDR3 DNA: TGTGCCAGCAGCCCCCGGACTAGCGGGTTCACAGATACGCAGTATTTT
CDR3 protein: CASSPRTSGFTDTQYF

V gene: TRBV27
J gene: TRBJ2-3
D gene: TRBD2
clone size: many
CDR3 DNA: TGTGCCAGCAGTCCATGGACTAGCGGGAGAACAGATACGCAGTATTTT
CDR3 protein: CASSPWTSGRTDTQYF

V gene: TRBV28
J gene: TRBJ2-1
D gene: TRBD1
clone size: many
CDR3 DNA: TGTGCCAGCAGTTCCGGGACAGGGGCCTACAATGAGCAGTTCTTC
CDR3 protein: CASSSGTGAYNEQFF

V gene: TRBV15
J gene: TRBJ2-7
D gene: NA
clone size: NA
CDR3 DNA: TGTGCCACCAGCAGAGGAGACCGGGCCTACGAGCAGTACTTC
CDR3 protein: CATSRGDRAYEQYF